These T cell receptor beta chains were read from a single sample in a study of chemoradiotherapy in HPV16-positive cancers. The table came from immunoSEQ multiplex PCR; TCRdb's copy has only in-frame clones and leaves some out. The sample records about 6,600 clones, approximately 92% being singletons. Material: blood, obtained from a patient who underwent chemoradiotherapy. These receptors all come from a human donor with HPV-associated anogenital cancer. Each CDR3 is given with its conserved first and last residue. Each record gives: D gene, V gene, clone size, J gene, CDR3 protein, CDR3 DNA. The D gene is left open where the match is weak. Clone size is shown for a subset of rows, as once, few, many or a class of expanded clone.

TRBD1,TRBV7-8,NA,TRBJ2-5,CASRLGTAQETQYF,TGTGCCAGCAGACTCGGGACAGCCCAAGAGACCCAGTACTTC
TRBD2,TRBV7-9,NA,TRBJ2-3,CASTDQRLAGLAQYF,TGTGCCAGCACCGATCAAAGACTAGCGGGACTGGCGCAGTATTTT
NA,TRBV5-4,NA,TRBJ1-2,CASSPDQGGYTF,TGTGCCAGCAGCCCGGACCAGGGTGGCTACACCTTC
NA,TRBV5-4,NA,TRBJ2-3,CASKRDTSDTQYF,TGTGCCAGCAAACGGGACACTAGTGATACGCAGTATTTT
NA,TRBV19,NA,TRBJ1-2,CASSPYPGTNYGYTF,TGTGCCAGTAGTCCATATCCGGGGACTAACTATGGCTACACCTTC
NA,TRBV19,NA,TRBJ2-7,CASKGAESLYEQYF,TGTGCCAGTAAAGGAGCGGAGAGCCTTTACGAGCAGTACTTC
NA,TRBV6-5,NA,TRBJ1-1,CATLRGKNTEAFF,TGTGCCACTTTACGGGGGAAGAACACTGAAGCTTTCTTT
NA,TRBV9,NA,TRBJ2-2,CASSFRQAGELFF,TGTGCCAGCAGCTTCCGACAGGCCGGGGAGCTGTTTTTT
TRBD1,TRBV5-1,NA,TRBJ1-2,CASSLGGTAWNGYTF,TGCGCCAGCAGCTTGGGAGGGACAGCTTGGAATGGCTACACCTTC
NA,TRBV13,NA,TRBJ1-3,CASSPLTSSGNTIYF,TGTGCCAGCAGCCCCTTGACAAGCTCTGGAAACACCATATATTTT
NA,TRBV21-1,few,TRBJ1-5,CASGNNQPQHF,TGTGCCAGCGGCAATAATCAGCCCCAGCATTTT
TRBD1,TRBV6-1,NA,TRBJ2-5,CASSEGGGREETQYF,TGTGCCAGCAGTGAAGGAGGGGGCAGAGAAGAGACCCAGTACTTC
NA,TRBV5-1,NA,TRBJ2-1,CASRISEVRGNEQFF,TGCGCCAGCAGGATAAGCGAGGTCCGAGGCAATGAGCAGTTCTTC
TRBD2,TRBV10-1,NA,TRBJ2-1,CATPPGLAGVSEQFF,TGCGCCACCCCCCCCGGACTAGCGGGAGTGAGTGAGCAGTTCTTC
NA,TRBV19,NA,TRBJ1-4,CASSMTLFQGKIGEKLFF,TGTGCCAGTAGTATGACCCTATTCCAGGGGAAAATTGGAGAAAAACTGTTTTTT
TRBD1,TRBV28,NA,TRBJ2-7,CANPAPGTGGSSYEQYF,TGTGCCAACCCCGCTCCCGGGACAGGGGGAAGCTCCTACGAGCAGTACTTC
NA,TRBV9,NA,TRBJ1-1,CASSVVPNTEAFF,TGTGCCAGCAGCGTAGTCCCGAACACTGAAGCTTTCTTT
NA,TRBV5-1,NA,TRBJ2-7,CASSLIGRGEQYF,TGCGCCAGCAGCTTGATCGGGCGAGGCGAGCAGTACTTC
NA,TRBV7-9,NA,TRBJ1-1,CASSHMNTEAFF,TGTGCCAGCAGCCACATGAACACTGAAGCTTTCTTT
NA,TRBV6-5,NA,TRBJ1-6,CASSWDPSFNSPLHF,TGTGCCAGCAGTTGGGACCCCAGCTTTAATTCACCCCTCCACTTT